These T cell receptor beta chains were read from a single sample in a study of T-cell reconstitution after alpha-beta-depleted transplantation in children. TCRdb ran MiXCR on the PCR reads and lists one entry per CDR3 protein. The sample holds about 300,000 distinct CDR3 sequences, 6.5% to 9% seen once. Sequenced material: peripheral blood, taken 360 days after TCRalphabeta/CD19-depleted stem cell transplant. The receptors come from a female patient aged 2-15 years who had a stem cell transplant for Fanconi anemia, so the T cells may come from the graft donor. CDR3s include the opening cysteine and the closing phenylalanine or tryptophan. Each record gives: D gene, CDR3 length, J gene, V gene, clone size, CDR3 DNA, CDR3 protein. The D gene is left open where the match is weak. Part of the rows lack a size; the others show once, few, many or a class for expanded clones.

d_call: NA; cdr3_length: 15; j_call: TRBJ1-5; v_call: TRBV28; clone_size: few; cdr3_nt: TGTGCCAGCAGTACGAGAGGGTATAGCAATCAGCCCCAGCATTTT; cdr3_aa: CASSTRGYSNQPQHF
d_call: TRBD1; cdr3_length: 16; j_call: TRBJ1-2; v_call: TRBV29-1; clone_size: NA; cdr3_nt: TGCAGCGTTGAAGACTACGCCGGGACAGGGGAATATGGCTACACCTTC; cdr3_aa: CSVEDYAGTGEYGYTF
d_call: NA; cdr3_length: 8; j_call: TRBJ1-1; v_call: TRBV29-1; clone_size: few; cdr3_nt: TGCAGCGTTGGGGGGGGTTTCTTT; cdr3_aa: CSVGGGFF
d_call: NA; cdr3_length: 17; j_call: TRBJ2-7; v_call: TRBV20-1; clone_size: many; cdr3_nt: TGCAGTGCTAGAGATGATGGGGGCAAACACTACTCCTACGAGCAGTACTTC; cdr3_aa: CSARDDGGKHYSYEQYF
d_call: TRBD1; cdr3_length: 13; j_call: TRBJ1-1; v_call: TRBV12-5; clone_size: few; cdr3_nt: TGTGCTAGTGGCGAACGCCTACAGGGGGAAGCTTTCTTT; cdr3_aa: CASGERLQGEAFF
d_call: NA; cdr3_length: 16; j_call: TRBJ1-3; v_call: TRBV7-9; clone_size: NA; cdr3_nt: TGTGCCAGCAGCTCACCGGGACCTAGCTCTGGAAACACCATATATTTT; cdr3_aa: CASSSPGPSSGNTIYF
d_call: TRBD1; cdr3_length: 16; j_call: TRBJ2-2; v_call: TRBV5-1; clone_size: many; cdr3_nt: TGCGCCAGCAGCCCAAAGGGACAGGGCAACACCGGGGAGCTGTTTTTT; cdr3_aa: CASSPKGQGNTGELFF
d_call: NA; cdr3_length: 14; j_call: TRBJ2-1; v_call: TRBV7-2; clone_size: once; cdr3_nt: TGTGCCAGCAGCTTAGACTCGGGGTACAATGCGCAGTTCTTC; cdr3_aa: CASSLDSGYNAQFF
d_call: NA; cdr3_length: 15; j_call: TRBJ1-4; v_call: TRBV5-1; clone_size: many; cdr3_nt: TGCGCCAGCAGCCCGGAATGGGGGACTAATGAAAAACTGTTTTTT; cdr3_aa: CASSPEWGTNEKLFF
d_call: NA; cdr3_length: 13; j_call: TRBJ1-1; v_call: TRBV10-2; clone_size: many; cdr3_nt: TGCGCCAGCAGTACAGCGCAATACACTGAAGCTTTCTTT; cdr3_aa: CASSTAQYTEAFF
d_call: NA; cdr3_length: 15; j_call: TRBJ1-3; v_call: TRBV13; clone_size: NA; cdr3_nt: TGTGCCAGCAGCCCTCCGGGGCGCTCTGGAAACACCATATATTTT; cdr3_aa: CASSPPGRSGNTIYF
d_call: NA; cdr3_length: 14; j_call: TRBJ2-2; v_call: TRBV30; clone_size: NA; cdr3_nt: TGTGCCTGGAAGGGGGGGCTCTCGACCGGGGAGCTGTTTTTT; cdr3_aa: CAWKGGLSTGELFF
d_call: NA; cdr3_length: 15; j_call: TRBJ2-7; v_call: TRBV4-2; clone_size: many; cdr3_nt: TGTGCCAGCAGCCAAAACCAGGTAGGAGGCTACGAGCAGTACTTC; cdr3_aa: CASSQNQVGGYEQYF
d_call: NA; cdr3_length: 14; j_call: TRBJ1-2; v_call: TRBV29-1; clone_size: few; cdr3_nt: TGCAGCGTTCCACTTCAATCCCGGGAAGACGGCTACACCTTC; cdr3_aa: CSVPLQSREDGYTF
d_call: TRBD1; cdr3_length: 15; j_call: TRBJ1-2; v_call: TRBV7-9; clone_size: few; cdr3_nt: TGTGCCAGCAGCCCAGGGGGTATCTTCTTAAATGGCTACACCTTC; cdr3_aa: CASSPGGIFLNGYTF
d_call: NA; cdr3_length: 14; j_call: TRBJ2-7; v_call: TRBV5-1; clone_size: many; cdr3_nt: TGCGCCAGCAGCCACGACAGTCACGCGGGGGAGCAGTACTTC; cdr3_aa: CASSHDSHAGEQYF
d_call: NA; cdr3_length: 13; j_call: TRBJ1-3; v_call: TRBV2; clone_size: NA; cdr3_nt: TGTGCCAGCAGGGAGAGCTCTGGAAACACCATATATTTT; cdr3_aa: CASRESSGNTIYF
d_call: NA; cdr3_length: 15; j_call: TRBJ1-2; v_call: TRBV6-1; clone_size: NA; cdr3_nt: TGTGCCAGCAGTCCTGACAGCTCCTGGGGCTATGGCTACACCTTC; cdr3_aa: CASSPDSSWGYGYTF
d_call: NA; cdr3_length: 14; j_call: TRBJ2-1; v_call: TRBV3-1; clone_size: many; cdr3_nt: TGTGCCAGCAGCCCAAGCCGGGACTACAATGAGCAGTTCTTC; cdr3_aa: CASSPSRDYNEQFF
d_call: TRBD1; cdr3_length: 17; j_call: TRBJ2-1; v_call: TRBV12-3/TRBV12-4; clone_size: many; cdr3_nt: TGTGCCAGCAGCCGCACCCCGGGACAGGGATCCGGCCATGAGCAGTTCTTC; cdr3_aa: CASSRTPGQGSGHEQFF
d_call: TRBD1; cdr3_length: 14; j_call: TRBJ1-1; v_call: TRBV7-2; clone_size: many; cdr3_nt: TGTGCCAGCTCTACGAGGGGGCCTTGGACTGAAGCTTTCTTT; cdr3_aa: CASSTRGPWTEAFF
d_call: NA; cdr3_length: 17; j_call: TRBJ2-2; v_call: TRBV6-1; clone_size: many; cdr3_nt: TGTGCCAGCAGTGGACTAAGACTAGGTCGGGTCACCGGGGAGCTGTTTTTT; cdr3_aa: CASSGLRLGRVTGELFF
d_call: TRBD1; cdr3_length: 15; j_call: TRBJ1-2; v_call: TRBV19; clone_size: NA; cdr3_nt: TGTGCCAGTAAGAGGACAGGGGACCCTAACTATGGCTACACCTTC; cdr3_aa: CASKRTGDPNYGYTF
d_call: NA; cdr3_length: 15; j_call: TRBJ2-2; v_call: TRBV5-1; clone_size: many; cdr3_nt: TGCGCCAGCAGCCCAAGAACAGGGCGTCCCGGGGAGCTGTTTTTT; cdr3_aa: CASSPRTGRPGELFF